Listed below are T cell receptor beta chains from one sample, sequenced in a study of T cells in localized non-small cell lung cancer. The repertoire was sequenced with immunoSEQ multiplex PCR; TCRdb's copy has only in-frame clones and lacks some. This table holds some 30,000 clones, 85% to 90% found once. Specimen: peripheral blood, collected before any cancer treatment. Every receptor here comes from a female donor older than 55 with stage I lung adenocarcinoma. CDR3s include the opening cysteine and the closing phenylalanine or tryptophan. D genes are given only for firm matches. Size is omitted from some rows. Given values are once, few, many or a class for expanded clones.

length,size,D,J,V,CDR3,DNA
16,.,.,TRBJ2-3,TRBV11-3,CASSGAGASGTDTQYF,TGTGCCAGCAGCGGGGCAGGGGCTAGCGGCACAGATACGCAGTATTTT
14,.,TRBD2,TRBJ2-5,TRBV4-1,CASSQVWGGETQYF,TGCGCCAGCAGCCAAGTGTGGGGGGGGGAGACCCAGTACTTC
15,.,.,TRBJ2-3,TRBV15,CASYPPGPCPDTQYF,TGTGCCAGCTACCCCCCGGGACCCTGCCCAGATACGCAGTATTTT
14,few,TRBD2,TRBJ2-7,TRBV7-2,CASSLSGVNYEQYF,TGTGCCAGCAGCCTTAGCGGGGTTAACTACGAGCAGTACTTC
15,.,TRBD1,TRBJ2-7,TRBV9,CASSPEPQGDYEQYF,TGTGCCAGCAGCCCAGAGCCTCAGGGGGACTACGAGCAGTACTTC
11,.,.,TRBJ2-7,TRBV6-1,CASSYLNEQYF,TGTGCCAGCTCCTACCTTAACGAGCAGTACTTC
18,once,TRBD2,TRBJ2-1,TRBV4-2,CASSQEGLAESSYNEQFF,TGTGCCAGCAGCCAAGAAGGACTAGCGGAGAGCTCCTACAATGAGCAGTTCTTC
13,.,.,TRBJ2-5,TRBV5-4,CASSPDRQETQYF,TGTGCCAGCAGCCCCGATCGCCAAGAGACCCAGTACTTC
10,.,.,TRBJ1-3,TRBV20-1,CSAVGNTIYF,TGCAGTGCGGTGGGAAACACCATATATTTT
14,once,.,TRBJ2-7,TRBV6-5,CASSYSRGAYEQYF,TGTGCCAGCAGTTACTCGAGAGGGGCCTACGAGCAGTACTTC
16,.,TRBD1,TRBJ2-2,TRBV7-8,CASSLEGQGTPGELFF,TGTGCCAGCAGCTTAGAGGGACAGGGGACCCCCGGGGAGCTGTTTTTT
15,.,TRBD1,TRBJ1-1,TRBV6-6,CASSHDRGRITEAFF,TGTGCCAGCAGCCACGACAGGGGGCGGATCACTGAAGCTTTCTTT
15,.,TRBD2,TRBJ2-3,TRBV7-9,CASSPTSGRADTQYF,TGTGCCAGCAGCCCGACTAGCGGGAGGGCCGATACGCAGTATTTT
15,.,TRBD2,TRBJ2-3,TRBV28,CASSALAGATDTQYF,TGTGCCAGCAGTGCACTAGCGGGAGCCACAGATACGCAGTATTTT
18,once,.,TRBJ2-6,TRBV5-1,CASSSQITVYSGANVLTF,TGCGCCAGCAGCTCTCAGATAACCGTCTACTCTGGGGCCAACGTCCTGACTTTC
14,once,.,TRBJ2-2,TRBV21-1,CASSTHGDAGELFF,TGTGCCAGCAGCACCCACGGTGACGCCGGGGAGCTGTTTTTT
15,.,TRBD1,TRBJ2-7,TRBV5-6,CASSSMGQGYREQYF,TGTGCCAGCAGCTCCATGGGACAGGGATATCGCGAGCAGTACTTC
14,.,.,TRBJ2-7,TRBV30,CAWRVSGRSYEQYF,TGTGCCTGGAGGGTCTCGGGACGTTCCTACGAGCAGTACTTC
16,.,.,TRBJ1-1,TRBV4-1,CASSQGAGLLDTEAFF,TGCGCCAGCAGCCAAGGGGCAGGACTTTTGGACACTGAAGCTTTCTTT
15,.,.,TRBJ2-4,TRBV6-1,CASRGPELAKNIQYF,TGTGCCAGCAGGGGCCCAGAGCTAGCCAAAAACATTCAGTACTTC
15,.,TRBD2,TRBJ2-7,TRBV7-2,CASSLMLAGGGEQYF,TGTGCCAGCAGCTTGATGCTAGCGGGAGGCGGCGAGCAGTACTTC
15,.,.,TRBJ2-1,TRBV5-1,CASSLQSPADNEQFF,TGCGCCAGCAGCTTGCAATCCCCAGCGGACAATGAGCAGTTCTTC
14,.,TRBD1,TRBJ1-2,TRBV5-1,CASSEQGANYGYTF,TGCGCCAGCAGCGAACAGGGGGCTAACTATGGCTACACCTTC
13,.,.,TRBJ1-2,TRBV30,CAWSVPGRYGYTF,TGTGCCTGGAGTGTACCAGGGCGCTATGGCTACACCTTC
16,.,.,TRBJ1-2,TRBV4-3,CASSQGVGGTNYGYTF,TGCGCCAGCAGCCAAGGGGTCGGGGGGACTAACTATGGCTACACCTTC
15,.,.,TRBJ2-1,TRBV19,CASSTLRTSHNEQFF,TGTGCCAGTAGTACCCTACGGACATCGCACAATGAGCAGTTCTTC
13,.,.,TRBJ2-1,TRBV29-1,CSVHGLAYNEQFF,TGCAGCGTACACGGGCTGGCCTACAATGAGCAGTTCTTC
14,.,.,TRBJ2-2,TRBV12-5,CASGFVGNTGELFF,TGTGCTAGTGGTTTCGTTGGGAACACCGGGGAGCTGTTTTTT
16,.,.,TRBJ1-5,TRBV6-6,CASSPQGSGSNQPQHF,TGTGCCAGCAGCCCACAGGGAAGTGGTAGCAATCAGCCCCAGCATTTT
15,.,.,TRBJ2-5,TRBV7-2,CASSLVRGEKETQYF,TGTGCCAGCAGCTTAGTTAGGGGGGAGAAAGAGACCCAGTACTTC
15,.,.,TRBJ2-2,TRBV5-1,CASSFGGESTGELFF,TGCGCCAGCAGCTTTGGGGGAGAGAGCACCGGGGAGCTGTTTTTT
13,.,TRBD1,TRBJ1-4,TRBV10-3,CAAGGTGNEKLFF,TGTGCCGCAGGCGGGACAGGGAACGAAAAACTGTTTTTT
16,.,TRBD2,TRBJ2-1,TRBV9,CASSVYVSGTYNEQFF,TGTGCCAGCAGCGTATATGTAAGCGGGACCTACAATGAGCAGTTCTTC
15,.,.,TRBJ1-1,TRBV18,CASSPRTALNTEAFF,TGTGCCAGCTCACCTCGGACGGCCCTGAACACTGAAGCTTTCTTT
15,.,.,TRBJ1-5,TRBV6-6,CASSYWGRDNQPQHF,TGTGCCAGCAGTTACTGGGGCAGGGATAACCAGCCCCAGCATTTT
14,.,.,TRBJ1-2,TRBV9,CASSVDGVNYGYTF,TGTGCCAGCAGCGTAGACGGGGTTAACTATGGCTACACCTTC
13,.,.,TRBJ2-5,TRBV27,CASSLSYQETQYF,TGTGCCAGCAGTTTATCTTACCAAGAGACCCAGTACTTC
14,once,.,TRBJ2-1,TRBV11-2,CASSSMAPYNEQFF,TGTGCCAGCAGCTCCATGGCTCCGTACAATGAGCAGTTCTTC
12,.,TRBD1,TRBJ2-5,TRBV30,CAWSVDRGTQYF,TGTGCCTGGAGTGTGGACAGGGGGACCCAGTACTTC
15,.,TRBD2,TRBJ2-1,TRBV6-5,CASSPTSGLYNEQFF,TGTGCCAGCAGCCCCACTAGCGGTTTATACAATGAGCAGTTCTTC
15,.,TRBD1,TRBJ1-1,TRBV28,CASSRGQGVYTEAFF,TGTGCCAGCAGTAGAGGACAGGGAGTCTACACTGAAGCTTTCTTT